The 23 T cell receptor beta chains presented below share a single source sample, sequenced in a study of MAIT cells during Salmonella Paratyphi A infection. The time point: healthy control second sampling, 21 days after first. The MAIT cell gate was Valpha7.2+ CD161+ T cells, sorted by flow cytometry. TCRdb passed the 5' RACE reads through MiXCR, listing each CDR3 protein once. Seen here are about 310 distinct CDR3 sequences, around 37% observed once, and the top ten hold 70% to 90%. The sequenced sample was MAIT cells from PBMCs. These receptors were taken from an adult in good health.

Turning to this clonotype: This CDR3 is missing its conserved last phenylalanine or tryptophan, likely due to a read error. No DNA is shown, since the ends of the CDR3 on it are uncertain; the CDR3 is the one TCRdb lists. The chain couples TRBV6-4 to TRBJ1-6; the D call of TRBD1 is as the table states it, not checked on the DNA. Germline assignment: CDR1 MRHNA and CDR2 SNTAGT. The CDR3 extends over 15 residues, inclusive of both ends. The CDR3: CASSAESGVQSQRKG.

The genes are TRBV20-1 and TRBJ1-1; D is possibly TRBD1 (5 bases). There are 15 residues in the CDR3. Looked up from germline, CDR1 is DFQATT and CDR2 is SNEGSKA (reference sequence). Between the trimmed V and J ends, which lost 0 bases and 4 bases, there was a span of 15 bases. CDR3 protein: CSARDIGGSSTEAFF. The DNA for the CDR3 is TGCAGTGCTAGAGATATCGGGGGGAGTAGCACTGAAGCTTTCTTT.

CDR3 in amino acids: CASSESQGNNSPLHF. In DNA form, the CDR3 reads TGTGCCAGCAGTGAAAGTCAGGGGAATAATTCACCCCTCCACTTT. V usage is TRBV6-1 and J usage is TRBJ1-6, with D perhaps matching TRBD1 (6 bases). The CDR3 is 15 amino acids. The V end lost 2 bases, the J end lost 5 bases, and 10 bases lay between the germline ends. Germline V gene data show CDR1 as MNHNS and CDR2 as SASEGT.

This clonotype is judged large. The chain has TRBV5-1 and TRBJ1-1; D might be TRBD1 (5 bases). The CDR3 totals 14 residues. The ends were cut back, 0 bases at V and 5 bases at J, with 11 bases in the middle. Germline V gene sequence: CDR1 SGHRS, CDR2 YFSETQ. The CDR3 DNA reads TGCGCCAGCAGCTTGGTAGGGGCTGGGACTGAAGCTTTCTTT. It encodes CASSLVGAGTEAFF.

This clonotype is medium-sized in the sample. This chain links TRBV20-1 with TRBJ2-1; 10 bases are a match to TRBD2. The CDR3 spans 17 residues. The ends lost 0 bases at V and 0 bases at J; junction bases unmatched: 5. CDR1 and CDR2 from the germline V gene are DFQATT and SNEGSKA (reference sequence). The CDR3 DNA follows: TGCAGTGCTAGAGATCTAGCGGGGGCCAACTCCTACAATGAGCAGTTCTTC. It specifies CSARDLAGANSYNEQFF.

The chain is built from TRBV4-3 and TRBJ2-6; the D call may be TRBD1 or TRBD2 (5 bases each). V lost 0 bases to trimming and J lost 2 bases, with 8 bases between them. The length of the CDR3 is 16 residues. The germline gives CDR1 LGHNA, CDR2 YSLEER. The CDR3 spells CASSQDVGAGANVLTF. The CDR3 DNA is TGCGCCAGCAGCCAAGATGTGGGGGCTGGGGCCAACGTCCTGACTTTC.

This chain uses TRBV6-5 with TRBJ2-7, with 11 bases lining up with TRBD2. With V trimmed by 2 bases and J by 0 bases, 0 bases remained unmatched. CDR3 length: 15 residues. Germline V gives CDR1 MNHEY, CDR2 SVGAGI. The CDR3 is CASSYTSGSSYEQYF. In nucleotides, the CDR3 is TGTGCCAGCAGTTACACTAGCGGGAGCTCCTACGAGCAGTACTTC.

This chain uses TRBV7-6 with TRBJ1-3; D is uncertain. The germline V and J ends were trimmed by 1 base and 4 bases, with 11 bases remaining between them. The CDR3 extends over 15 amino acids. Looked up from germline, CDR1 is SGHVS and CDR2 is FNYEAQ. The CDR3 region has the DNA TGTGCCAGCAGCTTAGACCGGGGATCGGGAAACACCATATATTTT. Its protein is CASSLDRGSGNTIYF.

The V and J genes are TRBV4-3 and TRBJ2-2; 7 nucleotides match TRBD2. Germline trimming cut 0 bases from V and 7 bases from J; bases unmatched to any gene: 11. The CDR3 consists of 17 residues. CDR1 and CDR2 (germline): LGHNA, YSLEER. CDR3 nucleotide sequence: TGCGCCAGCAGCCAAGATCTCCTGGGGGGAGGGGTCGGGGAGCTGTTTTTT. Encoded protein: CASSQDLLGGGVGELFF.

This CDR3 is CASSLATSGSGANVLTF. The DNA for the CDR3 is TGTGCCAGCAGCTTAGCGACTAGCGGCTCTGGGGCCAACGTCCTGACTTTC. The genes are TRBV7-9 and TRBJ2-6; 9 positions agree with TRBD2. Germline V CDR1 and CDR2: SEHNR, FQNEAQ (reference sequence). Losses at the gene ends were 0 bases for V and 0 bases for J; bases not matched to a gene: 0. This CDR3 has 17 amino acids.

This clonotype is deemed large (0.1 to 1%). For the CDR3, the DNA is TGCAGCGCAAGAGACAGGGAGGGTACTGAAGCTTTCTTT. Amino acids: CSARDREGTEAFF. The chain has TRBV29-1 and TRBJ1-1, with 7 bases matching TRBD1. V trimming: 7 bases; J trimming: 5 bases; junction bases outside the gene matches: 10. CDR1 is SQVTM, CDR2 ANQGSEA, per germline. This CDR3 has 13 residues. The complete variable domain, with remaining parts taken from reference TRBV29-1 and TRBJ1-1, reads SAVISQKPSRDICQRGTSLTIQCQVDSQVTMMFWYRQQPGQSLTLIATANQGSEATYESGFVIDKFPISRPNLTFSTLTVSNMSPEDSSIYLCSARDREGTEAFFGQGTRLTVV.

This clonotype is medium-sized by share. The chain couples TRBV20-1 to TRBJ2-7; 10 positions match TRBD2. The CDR3 runs 15 residues. Trimming cost V 1 base and J 4 bases; bases outside gene matches: 7. Germline-derived CDR1 and CDR2 are DFQATT and SNEGSKA (reference sequence). CDR3 in amino acids: CSARATSGEWYEQYF. CDR3 nucleotide sequence: TGCAGTGCTAGAGCTACTAGCGGGGAGTGGTACGAGCAGTACTTC.

This chain connects TRBV20-1 to TRBJ2-7; TRBD2 matches at 12 bases. The CDR3 sequence is 15 residues long. Per the germline V gene, CDR1 is DFQATT and CDR2 is SNEGSKA (reference sequence). The V gene end was trimmed by 1 base and the J gene end by 1 base; junction bases not matched to a gene: 2. This CDR3 is CSARGLAGDSYEQYF. The DNA of the CDR3 is TGCAGTGCTAGAGGACTAGCGGGAGATTCCTACGAGCAGTACTTC.

This clonotype was observed a handful of times. The gene calls are TRBV24-1 and TRBJ2-1; 11 bases fit TRBD2. J was trimmed by 8 bases and V by 3 bases; bases with no gene match: 11. Germline V gives CDR1 KGHDR, CDR2 SFDVKD. CDR3 size: 17 residues. DNA of the CDR3: TGTGCCACCAGTGATCCGACGACTAGCGGGGACGTGGATGAGCAGTTCTTC. Its translation: CATSDPTTSGDVDEQFF.

This chain connects TRBV4-2 to TRBJ1-4; possibly TRBD1 for D (5 bases). In germline, CDR1 is LGHNA, CDR2 YNFKEQ. Trimming removed 0 bases from V and 8 bases from J, with 16 bases in between. The CDR3 is made up of 16 amino acids. CDR3 sequence (DNA): TGTGCCAGCAGCCAAGATAGAGGGGCCGGGAACGAAAAACTGTTTTTT. Its protein is CASSQDRGAGNEKLFF.

The rearrangement links TRBV6-5 to TRBJ2-5, with 14 positions matching TRBD2. Germline V CDR1 and CDR2: MNHEY, SVGAGI. The CDR3 has 16 residues. Trimming at V came to 0 bases and at J to 4 bases, leaving 1 base not matched to a gene. The CDR3: CASSYSGTSGGETQYF. CDR3 nucleotides: TGTGCCAGCAGTTACTCCGGGACTAGCGGGGGAGAGACCCAGTACTTC.

This clonotype was seen more than once but under ten times. The rearrangement links TRBV6-1 to TRBJ2-7, with D perhaps TRBD1 (6 bases). Germline V gene lookup returns CDR1 MNHNS and CDR2 SASEGT. V lost 6 bases to trimming and J lost 0 bases, with 15 bases between them. The CDR3 is 15 residues long. Here the CDR3 reads CASSPEQGGSYEQYF. CDR3 sequence (DNA): TGTGCCAGCAGCCCCGAACAGGGTGGCTCCTACGAGCAGTACTTC.

This clonotype is termed large. The rearrangement uses TRBV6-2 or TRBV6-3 and TRBJ2-5; maybe TRBD1 (6 bases). With 0 bases removed from V and 5 bases from J, the gap between germline ends came to 13 bases. Germline CDR1 and CDR2: MNHEY and SVGEGT. The CDR3 runs to 15 residues. CDR3 loop: CASSYSSGGVETQYF. CDR3 bases: TGTGCCAGCAGTTACTCGAGTGGGGGCGTGGAGACCCAGTACTTC.

This clonotype is large in the sample. The DNA of the CDR3 is TGTGCCTGGAGTGTAGCGGGCCTCATCACCGGGGAGCTGTTTTTT. Translated, it gives CAWSVAGLITGELFF. The chain uses TRBV30 and TRBJ2-2; D is perhaps TRBD2 (6 bases). V gave up 0 bases and J gave up 4 bases, with 12 bases separating them. In germline, CDR1 is GTSNPN, CDR2 SVGIG (reference sequence). This CDR3 is 15 amino acids long.

In its sample, this clonotype is medium-sized. The CDR3 sequence: CASEGSSDTGELFF. The CDR3 nucleotides read TGTGCCAGCGAGGGTAGCTCGGACACCGGGGAGCTGTTTTTT. The chain carries TRBV6-2 or TRBV6-3 and TRBJ2-2, with TRBD2 as a possible D gene (5 bases). In germline, CDR1 is MNHEY, CDR2 SVGEGT. The CDR3 is made up of 14 amino acids. V gave up 8 bases and J gave up 3 bases, with 13 bases separating them.

This clonotype has just one count. The CDR3 does not end in the conserved phenylalanine or tryptophan, so this is likely a read error. The V and J genes are TRBV15 and TRBJ2-6; D unresolved. The germline V gene has CDR1 LNHNV and CDR2 YYDKDF (reference sequence). The CDR3 has 15 residues. V was shortened by 0 bases and J by 0 bases, with 3 bases between the two germline ends. The CDR3 sequence: CATSRDNSGANVLTC. CDR3 nucleotide sequence: TGTGCCACCAGCAGAGACAACTCTGGGGCCAACGTCCTGACTTGC.

Only one count was recorded for this clonotype. A read error is possible here, since a much larger clone lies one base away. The chain is built from TRBV4-3 and TRBJ2-2; 10 bases map to TRBD2. Trimming removed 3 bases from V and 8 bases from J; junction bases left unmatched: 12. CDR3 size: 17 residues. Per the germline V gene, CDR1 is LGHNA and CDR2 is YSLEER. CDR3 nucleotide sequence: TGCGCCAGCAGCCAGGGACTAGCGAACGTTGTTTCTGGGGAGCTGTTTTTT. It encodes CASSQGLANVVSGELFF.

The chain couples TRBV6-4 to TRBJ2-6, with 7 bases that match TRBD1. Per germline, CDR1 MRHNA and CDR2 SNTAGT. Losses at the gene ends were 2 bases for V and 4 bases for J; bases not matched to a gene: 5. The CDR3 runs to 16 residues. The CDR3 loop is CASSDEGAGGANVLTF. As DNA, the CDR3 is TGTGCCAGCAGTGACGAGGGGGCAGGAGGGGCCAACGTCCTGACTTTC.